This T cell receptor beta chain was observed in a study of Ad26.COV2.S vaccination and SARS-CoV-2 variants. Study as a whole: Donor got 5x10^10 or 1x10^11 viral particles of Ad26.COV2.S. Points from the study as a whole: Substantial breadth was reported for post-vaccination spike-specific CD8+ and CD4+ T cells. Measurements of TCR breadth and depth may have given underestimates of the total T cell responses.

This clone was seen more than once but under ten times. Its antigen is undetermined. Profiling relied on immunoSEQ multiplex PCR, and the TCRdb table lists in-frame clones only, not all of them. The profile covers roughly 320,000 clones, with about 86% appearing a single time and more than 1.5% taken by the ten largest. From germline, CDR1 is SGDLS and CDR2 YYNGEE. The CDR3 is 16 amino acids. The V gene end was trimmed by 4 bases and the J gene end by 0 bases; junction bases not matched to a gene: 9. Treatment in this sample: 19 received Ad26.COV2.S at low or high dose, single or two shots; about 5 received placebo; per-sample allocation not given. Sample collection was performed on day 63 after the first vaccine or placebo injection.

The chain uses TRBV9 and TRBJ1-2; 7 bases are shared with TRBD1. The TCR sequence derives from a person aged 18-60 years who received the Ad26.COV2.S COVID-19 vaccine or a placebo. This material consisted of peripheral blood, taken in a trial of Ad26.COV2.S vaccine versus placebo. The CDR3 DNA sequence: TGTGCCAGCAGCTCCCGGGGGACAGCCGCTAACTATGGCTACACCTTC. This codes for CASSSRGTAANYGYTF. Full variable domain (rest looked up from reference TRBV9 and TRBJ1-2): DSGVTQTPKHLITATGQRVTLRCSPRSGDLSVYWYQQSLDQGLQFLIQYYNGEERAKGNILERFSAQQFPDLHSELNLSSLELGDSALYFCASSSRGTAANYGYTFGSGTRLTVV.